The rows below give T cell receptor beta chains drawn from one sample of a study of T cell changes during pregnancy in multiple sclerosis. Sequencing used immunoSEQ multiplex PCR; TCRdb keeps in-frame clones, though not all of them. Altogether roughly 48,000 clones are present, around 92% being singletons, with the ten largest covering roughly 0.99%. This material consisted of CD4+ T cells from peripheral blood mononuclear cells, taken in the second trimester of pregnancy. These TCRs come from a female donor in good health, enrolled as a control in a pregnancy study. The conserved cysteine and the conserved F or W are not part of the CDR3 here. A D gene is named only where the DNA matches it firmly. Only part of the rows carry a size: once, few, many, or a class if the clone is expanded.

TRBV30,TRBJ2-5,.,.,AWSTRLQETQY
TRBV6-6,TRBJ2-1,.,TRBD1,ASREDRGRYNEQF
TRBV6-6,TRBJ1-3,.,.,ASRDGGTGNTIY
TRBV7-9,TRBJ1-1,.,.,ASSLWEGATEAF
TRBV5-6,TRBJ2-5,.,.,ASSARVPNLETQY
TRBV6-4,TRBJ2-7,.,.,ASSDSSFCGPSYEQY
TRBV27,TRBJ2-7,.,TRBD1,ASSSHPPGQGVHEQY
TRBV2,TRBJ2-1,.,TRBD1,ATRGDRGIYNEQF
TRBV6-1,TRBJ1-1,few,.,ASRPQGRNTEAF
TRBV4-1,TRBJ2-1,.,TRBD2,ASSQEGGGASNEQF
TRBV5-5,TRBJ1-4,.,TRBD1,ASSPTGRNEKLF
TRBV9,TRBJ2-7,.,TRBD1,ASSVGGTGTYEQY
TRBV28,TRBJ2-5,.,TRBD2,ASSAGAGGETQY
TRBV4-1,TRBJ1-5,.,TRBD1,ASSDHRGRPHQPQH
TRBV29-1,TRBJ1-4,.,TRBD1,SVRVGTAYNEKLF
TRBV7-8,TRBJ1-1,.,TRBD1,ASSSDRANTEAF
TRBV27,TRBJ2-1,.,.,ASSPLGNEQF
TRBV6-1,TRBJ1-2,.,TRBD1,ASSEGQGAQGYGYT
TRBV5-6,TRBJ2-5,few,TRBD2,ASSFPAGVETQY
TRBV18,TRBJ2-3,.,TRBD2,ASSPLSGNLGDTQY
TRBV6-1,TRBJ1-4,.,.,ASRQGIANEKLF
TRBV4-3,TRBJ2-7,.,.,ASSQDLSGMVKQY
TRBV30,TRBJ1-3,once,.,AWSRRDRRSGNTIY
TRBV10-1,TRBJ2-3,.,TRBD2,ASSERVEGGPVDTQY
TRBV9,TRBJ1-6,.,.,ASSVGWSNSPLH
TRBV2,TRBJ1-5,few,TRBD1,ASSGYRGGQPQH
TRBV11-2,TRBJ2-5,.,TRBD2,ASSLSTGGETQY
TRBV28,TRBJ2-7,.,TRBD2,ASSLAGGKRYEQY
TRBV29-1,TRBJ2-7,.,TRBD2,SVGSGSLNYEQY
TRBV28,TRBJ1-5,.,.,ASRGGLKDQPQH
TRBV6-1,TRBJ1-1,.,.,ASSVRQVNEAF
TRBV5-4,TRBJ1-1,.,.,ASSPELNTEAF
TRBV11-2,TRBJ2-4,.,.,ASSLLREARIQY
TRBV6-6,TRBJ2-3,.,TRBD2,ASSSPSGILTDTQY
TRBV2,TRBJ2-1,once,TRBD1,ASSPWTGVNEQF
TRBV6-5,TRBJ1-1,medium-sized,.,ASSYAVQTEAF
TRBV28,TRBJ1-5,.,TRBD1,ASSRDRGEAAGQPQH